This T cell receptor (beta chain) was documented in a study of T cell clusters in autoimmune cytopenias. TRB was amplified from roughly 250 ng of peripheral blood genomic DNA per sample. The CDR3 is made up of 16 amino acids. CDR1 MRHNA and CDR2 SNTAGT come from the germline V gene. Study-level points and caveats: TRB repertoire shifts in secondary cytopenia and chronic lymphocytic leukemia mostly reflected lymphoma, not autoimmunity.

One tube held mixed TRB-A and TRB-B primer pools for touch-down PCR. TCRdb reanalyzed the multiplex PCR reads, giving one entry per CDR3 protein sequence and no DNA. This sample's clone table lists several thousand distinct CDR3 sequences. In terms of frequency, this clonotype is medium-sized. Its antigen is currently unknown. The sequenced material came from peripheral blood. The V call is TRBV6-4, the J call TRBJ2-1; TCRdb lists TRBD2, though no DNA is available to test this call. The TCR sequence derives from a human donor with an autoimmune cytopenia or autoimmune hepatitis (not recorded which). The CDR3 is CASSDSSRGGVSEQFF.